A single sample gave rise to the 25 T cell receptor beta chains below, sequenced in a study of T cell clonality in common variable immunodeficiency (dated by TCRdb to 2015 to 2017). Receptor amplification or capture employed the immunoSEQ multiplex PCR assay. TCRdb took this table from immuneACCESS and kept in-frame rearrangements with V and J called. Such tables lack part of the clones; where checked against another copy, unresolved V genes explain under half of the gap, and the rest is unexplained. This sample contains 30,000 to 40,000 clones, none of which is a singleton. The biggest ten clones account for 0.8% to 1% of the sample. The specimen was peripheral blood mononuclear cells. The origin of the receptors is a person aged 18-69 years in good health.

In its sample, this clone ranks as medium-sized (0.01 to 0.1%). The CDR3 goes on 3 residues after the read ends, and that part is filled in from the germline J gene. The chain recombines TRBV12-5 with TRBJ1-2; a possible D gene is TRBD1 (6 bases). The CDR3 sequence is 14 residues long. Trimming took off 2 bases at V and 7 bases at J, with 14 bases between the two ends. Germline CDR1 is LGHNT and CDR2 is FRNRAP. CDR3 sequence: CASGLPGQGIGYTF. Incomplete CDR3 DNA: TGTGCTAGTGGTTTGCCGGGACAAGGGATTGGC.

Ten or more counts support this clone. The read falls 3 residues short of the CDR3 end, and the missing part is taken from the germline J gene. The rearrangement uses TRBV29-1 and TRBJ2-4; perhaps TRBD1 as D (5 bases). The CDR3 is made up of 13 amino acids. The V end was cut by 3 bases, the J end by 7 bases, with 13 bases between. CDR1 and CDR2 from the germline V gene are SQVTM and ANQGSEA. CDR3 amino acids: CSVDAGSRNIQYF. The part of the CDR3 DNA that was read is TGCAGCGTTGATGCAGGGTCCCGGAACATT.

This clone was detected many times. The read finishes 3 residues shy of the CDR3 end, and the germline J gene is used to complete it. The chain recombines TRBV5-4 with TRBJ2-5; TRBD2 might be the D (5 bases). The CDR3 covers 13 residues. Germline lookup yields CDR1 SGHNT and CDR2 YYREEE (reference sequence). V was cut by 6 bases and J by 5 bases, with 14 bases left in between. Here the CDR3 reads CASKVSGVETQYF. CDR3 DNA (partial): TGTGCCAGCAAAGTTTCCGGGGTGGAGACC.

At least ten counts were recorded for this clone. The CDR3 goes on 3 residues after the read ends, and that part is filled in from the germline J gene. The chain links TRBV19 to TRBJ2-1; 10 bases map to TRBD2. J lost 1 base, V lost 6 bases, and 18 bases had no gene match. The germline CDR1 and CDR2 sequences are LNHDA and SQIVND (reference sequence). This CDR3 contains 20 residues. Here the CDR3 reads CASRGRTGPKAGGSYNEQFF. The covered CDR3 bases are TGTGCCAGTAGGGGCCGGACAGGGCCAAAAGCGGGAGGGTCCTACAATGAG.

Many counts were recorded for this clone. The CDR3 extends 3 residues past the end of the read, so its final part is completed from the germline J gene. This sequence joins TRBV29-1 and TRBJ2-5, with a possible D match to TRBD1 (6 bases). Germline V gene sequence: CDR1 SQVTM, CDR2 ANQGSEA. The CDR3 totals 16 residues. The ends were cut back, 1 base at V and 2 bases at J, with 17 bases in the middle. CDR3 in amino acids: CSVEGPGADFQETQYF. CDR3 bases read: TGCAGCGTTGAAGGGCCAGGGGCGGATTTTCAAGAGACC.

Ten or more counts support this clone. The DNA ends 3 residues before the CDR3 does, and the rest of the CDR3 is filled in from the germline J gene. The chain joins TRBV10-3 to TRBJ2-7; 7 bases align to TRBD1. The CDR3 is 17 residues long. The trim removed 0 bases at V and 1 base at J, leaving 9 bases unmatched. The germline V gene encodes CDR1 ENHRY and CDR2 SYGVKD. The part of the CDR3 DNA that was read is TGTGCCATCAGTGAGTCGGTAGCAGGGGGAGAGTCCTACGAG. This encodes CAISESVAGGESYE. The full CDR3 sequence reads CAISESVAGGESYEQYF.

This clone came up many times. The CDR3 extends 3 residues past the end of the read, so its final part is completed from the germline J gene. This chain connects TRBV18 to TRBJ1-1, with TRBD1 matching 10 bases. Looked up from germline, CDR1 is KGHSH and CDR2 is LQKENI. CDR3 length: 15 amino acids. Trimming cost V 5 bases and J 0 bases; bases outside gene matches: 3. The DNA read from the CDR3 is TGTGCCAGCTCATCGGGGACAGGGGTGAACACTGAA. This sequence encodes CASSSGTGVNTE. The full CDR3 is CASSSGTGVNTEAFF.

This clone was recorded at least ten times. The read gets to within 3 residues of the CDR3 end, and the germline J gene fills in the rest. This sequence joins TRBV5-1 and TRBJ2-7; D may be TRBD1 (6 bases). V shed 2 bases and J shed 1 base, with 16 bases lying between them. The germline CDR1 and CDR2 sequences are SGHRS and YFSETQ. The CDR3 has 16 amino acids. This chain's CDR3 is CASSFAHRAESYEQYF. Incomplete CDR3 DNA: TGCGCCAGCAGCTTCGCCCACAGGGCCGAATCCTACGAG.

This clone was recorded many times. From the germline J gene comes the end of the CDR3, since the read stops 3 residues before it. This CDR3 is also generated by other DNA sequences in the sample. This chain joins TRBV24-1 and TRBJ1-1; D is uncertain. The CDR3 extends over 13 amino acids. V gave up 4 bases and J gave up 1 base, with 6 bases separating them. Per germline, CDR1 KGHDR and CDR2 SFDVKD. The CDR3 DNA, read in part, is TGTGCCACCAGTGACCGGGGGAACACTGAA. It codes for CATSDRGNTE. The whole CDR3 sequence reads CATSDRGNTEAFF.

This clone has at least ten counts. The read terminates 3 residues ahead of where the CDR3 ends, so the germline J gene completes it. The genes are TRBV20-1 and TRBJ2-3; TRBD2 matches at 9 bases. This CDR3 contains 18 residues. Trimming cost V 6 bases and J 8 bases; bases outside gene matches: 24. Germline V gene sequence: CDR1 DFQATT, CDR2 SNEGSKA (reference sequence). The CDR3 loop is CSAPRSGTSRPGSGTQYF. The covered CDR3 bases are TGCAGTGCCCCTCGTTCGGGGACTAGCCGCCCCGGGTCAGGTACG.

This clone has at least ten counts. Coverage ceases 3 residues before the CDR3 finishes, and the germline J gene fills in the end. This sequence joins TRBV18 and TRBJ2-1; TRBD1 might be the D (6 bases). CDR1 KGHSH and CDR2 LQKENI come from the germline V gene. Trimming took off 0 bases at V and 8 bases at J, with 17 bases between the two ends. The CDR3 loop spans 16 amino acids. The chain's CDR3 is CASSPPQGGVGYEQFF. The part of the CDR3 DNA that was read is TGTGCCAGCTCACCACCACAAGGGGGAGTAGGGTATGAG. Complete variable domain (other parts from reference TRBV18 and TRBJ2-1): NAGVMQNPRHLVRRRGQEARLRCSPMKGHSHVYWYRQLPEEGLKFMVYLQKENIIDESGMPKERFSAEFPKEGPSILRIQQVVRGDSAAYFCASSPPQGGVGYEQFFGPGTRLTVL.

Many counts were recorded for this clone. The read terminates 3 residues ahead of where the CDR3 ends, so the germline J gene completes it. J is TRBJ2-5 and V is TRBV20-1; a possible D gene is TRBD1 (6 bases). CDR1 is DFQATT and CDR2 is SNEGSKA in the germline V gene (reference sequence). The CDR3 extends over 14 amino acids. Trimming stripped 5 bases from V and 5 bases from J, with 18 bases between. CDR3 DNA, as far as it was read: TGCAGTGCTCCCTTTTATCAGGGGCGGGAGACC. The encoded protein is CSAPFYQGRET. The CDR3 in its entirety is CSAPFYQGRETQYF.

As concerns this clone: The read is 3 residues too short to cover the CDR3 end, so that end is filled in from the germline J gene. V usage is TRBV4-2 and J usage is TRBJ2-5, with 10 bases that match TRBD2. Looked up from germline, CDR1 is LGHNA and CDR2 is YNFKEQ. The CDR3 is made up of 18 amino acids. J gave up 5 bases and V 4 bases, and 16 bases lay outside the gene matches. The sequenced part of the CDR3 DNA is TGTGCCAGCAGCCCCCCCCTCGGGCTAGCGGGAGTAGAGGAGACC. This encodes CASSPPLGLAGVEET. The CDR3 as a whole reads CASSPPLGLAGVEETQYF.

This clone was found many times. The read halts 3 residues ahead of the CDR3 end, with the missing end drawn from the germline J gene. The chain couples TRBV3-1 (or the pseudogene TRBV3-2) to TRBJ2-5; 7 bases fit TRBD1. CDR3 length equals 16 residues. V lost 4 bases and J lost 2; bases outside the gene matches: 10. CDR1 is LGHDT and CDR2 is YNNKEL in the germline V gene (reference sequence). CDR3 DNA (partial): TGTGCCAGCAGCCGGTCATGGACAGGAGAACAAGAGACC. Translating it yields CASSRSWTGEQET. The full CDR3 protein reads CASSRSWTGEQETQYF.

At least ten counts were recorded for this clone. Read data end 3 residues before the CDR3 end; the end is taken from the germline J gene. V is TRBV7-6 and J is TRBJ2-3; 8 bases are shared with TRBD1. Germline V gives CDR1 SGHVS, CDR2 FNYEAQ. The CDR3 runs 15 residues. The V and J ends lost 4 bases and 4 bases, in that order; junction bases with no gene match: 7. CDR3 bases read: TGTGCCAGCAGCTCCTGGACAGGGCTCGCAGATACG. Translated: CASSSWTGLADT. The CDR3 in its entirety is CASSSWTGLADTQYF. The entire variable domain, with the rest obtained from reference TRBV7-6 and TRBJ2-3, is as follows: GAGVSQSPRYKVTKRGQDVALRCDPISGHVSLYWYRQALGQGPEFLTYFNYEAQQDKSGLPNDRFSAERPEGSISTLTIQRTEQRDSAMYRCASSSWTGLADTQYFGPGTRLTVL.

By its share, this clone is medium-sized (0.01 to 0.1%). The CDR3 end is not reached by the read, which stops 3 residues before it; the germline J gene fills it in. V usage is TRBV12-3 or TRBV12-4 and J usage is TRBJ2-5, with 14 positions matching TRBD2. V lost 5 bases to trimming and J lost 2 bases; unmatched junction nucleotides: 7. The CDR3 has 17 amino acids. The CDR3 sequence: CASSRTSGGLTQETQYF. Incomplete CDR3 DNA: TGTGCCAGCAGTAGGACTAGCGGGGGGCTAACACAAGAGACC.

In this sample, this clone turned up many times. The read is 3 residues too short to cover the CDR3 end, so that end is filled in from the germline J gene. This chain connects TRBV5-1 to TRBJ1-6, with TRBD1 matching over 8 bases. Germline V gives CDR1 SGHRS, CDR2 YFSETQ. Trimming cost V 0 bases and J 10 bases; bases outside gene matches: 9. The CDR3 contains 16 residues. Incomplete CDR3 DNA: TGCGCCAGCAGCTTGGGGGACAGGAAAGGTGTATCACCC. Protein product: CASSLGDRKGVSP. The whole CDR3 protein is CASSLGDRKGVSPLHF.

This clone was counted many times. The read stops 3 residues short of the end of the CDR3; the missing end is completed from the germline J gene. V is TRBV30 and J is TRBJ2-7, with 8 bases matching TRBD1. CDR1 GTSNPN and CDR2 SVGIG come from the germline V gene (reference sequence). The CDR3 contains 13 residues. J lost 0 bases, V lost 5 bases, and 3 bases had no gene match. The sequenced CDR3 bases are TGTGCCTGGGCCACAGGGGGCTCCTACGAG. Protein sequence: CAWATGGSYE. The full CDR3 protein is CAWATGGSYEQYF.

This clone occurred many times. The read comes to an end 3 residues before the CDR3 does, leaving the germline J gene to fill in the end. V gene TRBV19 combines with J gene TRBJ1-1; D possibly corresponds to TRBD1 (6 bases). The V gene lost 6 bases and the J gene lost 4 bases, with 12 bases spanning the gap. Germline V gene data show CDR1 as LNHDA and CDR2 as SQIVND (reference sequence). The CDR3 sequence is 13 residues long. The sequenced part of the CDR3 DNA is TGTGCCAGTAGGGACAGCCCGGGCACTGAA. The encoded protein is CASRDSPGTE. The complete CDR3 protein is CASRDSPGTEAFF.

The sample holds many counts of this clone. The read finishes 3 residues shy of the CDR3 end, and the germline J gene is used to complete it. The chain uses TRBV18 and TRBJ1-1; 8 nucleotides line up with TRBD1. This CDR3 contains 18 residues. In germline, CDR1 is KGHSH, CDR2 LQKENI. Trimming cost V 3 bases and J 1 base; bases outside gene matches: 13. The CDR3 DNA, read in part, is TGTGCCAGCTCACCGGTGGACAGGGAGGCCAACTCGAACACTGAA. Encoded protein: CASSPVDREANSNTE. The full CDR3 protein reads CASSPVDREANSNTEAFF.

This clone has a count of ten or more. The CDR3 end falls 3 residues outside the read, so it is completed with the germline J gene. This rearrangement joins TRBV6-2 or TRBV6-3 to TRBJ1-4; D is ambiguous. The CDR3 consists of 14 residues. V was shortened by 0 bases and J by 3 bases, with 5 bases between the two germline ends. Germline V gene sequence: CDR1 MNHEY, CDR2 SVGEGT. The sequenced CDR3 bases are TGTGCCAGCAGTTACTCGCAGTCTAATGAAAAA. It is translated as CASSYSQSNEK. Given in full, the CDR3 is CASSYSQSNEKLFF.

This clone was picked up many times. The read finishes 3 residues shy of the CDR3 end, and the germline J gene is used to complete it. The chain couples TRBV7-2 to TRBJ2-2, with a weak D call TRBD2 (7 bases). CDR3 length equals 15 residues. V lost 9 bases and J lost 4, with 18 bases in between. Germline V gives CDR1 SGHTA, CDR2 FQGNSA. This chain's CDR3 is CASKGGPSSTGELFF. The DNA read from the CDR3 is TGTGCCAGTAAGGGGGGGCCGTCTTCCACCGGGGAG.

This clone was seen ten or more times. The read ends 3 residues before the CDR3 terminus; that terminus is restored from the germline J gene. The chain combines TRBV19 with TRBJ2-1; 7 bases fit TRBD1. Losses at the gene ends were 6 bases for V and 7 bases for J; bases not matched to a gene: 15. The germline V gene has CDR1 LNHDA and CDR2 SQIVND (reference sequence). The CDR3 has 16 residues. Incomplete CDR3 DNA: TGTGCCAGTAGACGCCGGGACAGCAAAAGGAGAAATGAG. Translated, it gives CASRRRDSKRRNE. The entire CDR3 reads CASRRRDSKRRNEQFF. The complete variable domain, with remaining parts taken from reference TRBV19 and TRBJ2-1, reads DGGITQSPKYLFRKEGQNVTLSCEQNLNHDAMYWYRQDPGQGLRLIYYSQIVNDFQKGDIAEGYSVSREKKESFPLTVTSAQKNPTAFYLCASRRRDSKRRNEQFFGPGTRLTVL.

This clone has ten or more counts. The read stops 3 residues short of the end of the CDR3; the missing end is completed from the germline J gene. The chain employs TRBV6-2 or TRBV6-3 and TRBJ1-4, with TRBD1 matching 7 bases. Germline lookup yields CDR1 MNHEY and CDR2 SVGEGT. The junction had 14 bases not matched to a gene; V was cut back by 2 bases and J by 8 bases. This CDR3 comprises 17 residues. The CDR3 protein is CASSYAIGTANQEKLFF. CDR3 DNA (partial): TGTGCCAGCAGTTACGCAATTGGGACAGCTAATCAAGAAAAA.

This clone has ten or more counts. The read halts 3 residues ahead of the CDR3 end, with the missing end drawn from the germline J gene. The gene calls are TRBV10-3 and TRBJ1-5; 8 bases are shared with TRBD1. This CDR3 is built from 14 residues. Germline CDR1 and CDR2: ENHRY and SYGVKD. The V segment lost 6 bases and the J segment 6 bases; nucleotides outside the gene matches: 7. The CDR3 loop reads CAISGQGQSQPQHF. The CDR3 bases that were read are TGTGCCATCAGCGGACAGGGACAGAGTCAGCCC.